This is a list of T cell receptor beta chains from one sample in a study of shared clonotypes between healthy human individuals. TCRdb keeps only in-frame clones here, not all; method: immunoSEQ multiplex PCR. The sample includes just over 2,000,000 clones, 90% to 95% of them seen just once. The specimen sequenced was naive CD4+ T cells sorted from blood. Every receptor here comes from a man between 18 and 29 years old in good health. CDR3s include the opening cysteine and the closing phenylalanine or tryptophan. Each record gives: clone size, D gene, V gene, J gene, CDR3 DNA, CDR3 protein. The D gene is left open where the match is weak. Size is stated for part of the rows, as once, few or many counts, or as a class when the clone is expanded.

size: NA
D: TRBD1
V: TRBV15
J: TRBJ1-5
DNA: TGTGCCACCAGCAGAGAGGGGACAGGGTTTCAGCCCCAGCATTTT
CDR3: CATSREGTGFQPQHF

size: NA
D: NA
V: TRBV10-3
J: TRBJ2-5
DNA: TGTGCCATCGCCCCCGGGGGCGCGAAGACCCAGTACTTC
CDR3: CAIAPGGAKTQYF

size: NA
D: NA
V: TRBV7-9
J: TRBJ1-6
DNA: TGTGCCAGCAGCTTAAAGGGGAATTCACCCCTCCACTTT
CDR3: CASSLKGNSPLHF

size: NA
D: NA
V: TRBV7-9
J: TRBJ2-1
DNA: TGTGCCAGCAGCTTAGACAGTTTGGCGTTCTTC
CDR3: CASSLDSLAFF

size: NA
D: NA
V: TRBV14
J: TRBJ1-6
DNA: TGTGCCAGCAGCCAAGAGCTCAAATCACCCCTCCACTTT
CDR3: CASSQELKSPLHF

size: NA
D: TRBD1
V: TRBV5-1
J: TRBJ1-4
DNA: TGCGCCAGCAGGTCGACAGGGGGCCTAGGTGAAAAACTGTTTTTT
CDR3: CASRSTGGLGEKLFF

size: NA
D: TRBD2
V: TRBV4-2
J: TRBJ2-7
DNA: TGTGCCAGCAGCCAAGGCGGGGGGACCACCTACGAGCAGTACTTC
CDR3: CASSQGGGTTYEQYF

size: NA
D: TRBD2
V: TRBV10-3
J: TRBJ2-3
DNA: TGTGCCATCAGTTTTTCACTAGCGGGGGCCACAGATACGCAGTATTTT
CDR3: CAISFSLAGATDTQYF

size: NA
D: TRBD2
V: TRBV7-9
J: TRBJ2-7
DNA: TGTGCCAGCAGCTCCCTAGCGGGAGGGGGGGAGCAGTACTTC
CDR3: CASSSLAGGGEQYF

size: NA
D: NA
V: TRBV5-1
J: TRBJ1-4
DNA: TGCGCCAGCAGCATACAGGGAGCTGTTAATGAAAAACTGTTTTTT
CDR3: CASSIQGAVNEKLFF

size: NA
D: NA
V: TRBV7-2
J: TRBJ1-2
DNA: TGTGCCAGCAGGATAAGCGCCGGGGGGAAGGGCTATGGCTACACCTTC
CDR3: CASRISAGGKGYGYTF

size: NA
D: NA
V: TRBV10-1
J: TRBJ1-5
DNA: TGCGCCAGCAGCCTTTCCAGGACGATTGGGGACGGGAATCAGCCCCAGCATTTT
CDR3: CASSLSRTIGDGNQPQHF

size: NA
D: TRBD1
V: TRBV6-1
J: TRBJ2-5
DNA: TGTGCCACCCTAACGACAGGGGGCGGTGAGACCCAGTACTTC
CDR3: CATLTTGGGETQYF

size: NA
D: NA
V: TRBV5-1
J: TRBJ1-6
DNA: TGCGCCAGCAGCCCCTATAGTGAGGGGGGCAGGAATTCACCCCTCCACTTT
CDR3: CASSPYSEGGRNSPLHF

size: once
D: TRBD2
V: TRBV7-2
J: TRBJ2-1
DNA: TGTGCCAGCAGCAGGACTAGCGGGAGGGCCATCAATGAGCAGTTCTTC
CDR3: CASSRTSGRAINEQFF

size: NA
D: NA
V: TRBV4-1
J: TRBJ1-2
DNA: TGCGCCAGCGCCACGGCGAGGGCGGTCTATGGCTACACCTTC
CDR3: CASATARAVYGYTF

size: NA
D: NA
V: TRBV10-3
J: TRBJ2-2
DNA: TGTGCCATCAGTGAGCGCGGACGGATGAACACCGGGGAGCTGTTTTTT
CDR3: CAISERGRMNTGELFF

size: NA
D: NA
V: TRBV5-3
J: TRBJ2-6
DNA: TGTGCCAGAAGCCCGAAGATACGGTGGATCTCCCGGGGGTGCTCGGGGGCCAACGTCCTGACTTTC
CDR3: CARSPKIRWISRGCSGANVLTF

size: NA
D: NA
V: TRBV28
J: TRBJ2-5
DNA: TGTGCCAGCACTGGGGAGGCCGTGAGACAAGAGACCCAGTACTTC
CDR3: CASTGEAVRQETQYF

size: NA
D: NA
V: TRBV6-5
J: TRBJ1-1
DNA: TGTGCCAGCAGTTTTGGGGGGTCCACTGAAGCTTTCTTT
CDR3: CASSFGGSTEAFF

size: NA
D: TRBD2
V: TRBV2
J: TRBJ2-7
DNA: TGTGCCAGCAACCCTGGACTAGCGGGGGGGCACGAGCAGTACTTC
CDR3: CASNPGLAGGHEQYF

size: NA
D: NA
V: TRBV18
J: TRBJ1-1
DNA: TGTGCCAGCTCACCAACCGGGCTGGGCACTGAAGCTTTCTTT
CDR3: CASSPTGLGTEAFF

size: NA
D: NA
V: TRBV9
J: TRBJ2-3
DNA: TGTGCCAGCAGCGTTGTAGGGGGGGCTAACACAGATACGCAGTATTTT
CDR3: CASSVVGGANTDTQYF

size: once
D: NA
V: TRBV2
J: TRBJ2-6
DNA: TGTGCCAGCAGGGGAGGGGGCAATGGGGCCAACGTCCTGACTTTC
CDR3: CASRGGGNGANVLTF

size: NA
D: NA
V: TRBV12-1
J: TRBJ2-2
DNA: TGTGCCAGCAGCTTTAGGCAACCAGGGTGGCGGGTCCCCGGGGAGCTGTTTTTT
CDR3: CASSFRQPGWRVPGELFF

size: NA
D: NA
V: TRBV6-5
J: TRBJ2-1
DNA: TGTGCCAGCAGTTACTCATGGACTGGTTACAATGAGCAGTTCTTC
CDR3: CASSYSWTGYNEQFF

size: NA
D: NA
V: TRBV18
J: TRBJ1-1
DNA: TGTGCCAGCTCACCGGGGGGGGCCAGGGGAGCGGGCACTGAAGCTTTCTTT
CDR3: CASSPGGARGAGTEAFF

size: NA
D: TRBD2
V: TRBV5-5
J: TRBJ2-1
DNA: TGTGCCAGCAGCTCGCGACTAGCGGGAGTTGCCAATGAGCAGTTCTTC
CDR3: CASSSRLAGVANEQFF

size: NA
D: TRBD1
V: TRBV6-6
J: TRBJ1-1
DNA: TGTGCCAGCAGTTACCCGACAGGGGTGAACACTGAAGCTTTCTTT
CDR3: CASSYPTGVNTEAFF

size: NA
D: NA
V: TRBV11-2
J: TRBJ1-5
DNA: TGTGCCAGCAGCTTTGGGGTTCAGGGTGCGGGCAATCAGCCCCAGCATTTT
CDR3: CASSFGVQGAGNQPQHF

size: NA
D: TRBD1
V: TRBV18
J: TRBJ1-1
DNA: TGTGCCAGCTCCTCTTCCGTAGGGACAGGGTCTGAAGCTTTCTTT
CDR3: CASSSSVGTGSEAFF

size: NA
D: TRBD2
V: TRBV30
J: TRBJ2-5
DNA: TGTGCCTGGAGCCGGACTAGCCAGGAGACCCAGTACTTC
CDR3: CAWSRTSQETQYF

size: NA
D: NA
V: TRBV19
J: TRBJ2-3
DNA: TGTGCCAGTAGTATCGGTCTTCCGGAGGGCGCAGATACGCAGTATTTT
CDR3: CASSIGLPEGADTQYF

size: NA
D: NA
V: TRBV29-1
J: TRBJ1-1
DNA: TGCAGCGAGGGGAACGGTAACACTGAAGCTTTCTTT
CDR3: CSEGNGNTEAFF

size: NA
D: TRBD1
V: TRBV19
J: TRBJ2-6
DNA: TGTGCCAGTAGTATAGCGGACAGGGCTGGTGGGGCCAACGTCCTGACTTTC
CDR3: CASSIADRAGGANVLTF

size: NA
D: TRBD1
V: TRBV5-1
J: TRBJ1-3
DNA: TGCGCCAGCAGCATAGGACAGGCCTCTGGAAACACCATATATTTT
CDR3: CASSIGQASGNTIYF

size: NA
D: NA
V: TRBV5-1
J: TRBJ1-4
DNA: TGCGCCAGCAGCTTGGGGTCCGGGGGCGATGAAAAACTGTTTTTT
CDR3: CASSLGSGGDEKLFF

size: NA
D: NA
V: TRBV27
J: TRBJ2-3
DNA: TGTGCCAGCAGATTTGCCGGTCTTCTTACTAGCCCAAGCACAGATACGCAGTATTTT
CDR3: CASRFAGLLTSPSTDTQYF

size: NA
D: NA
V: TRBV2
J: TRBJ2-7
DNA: TGTGCCAGCAGTCTCTACGAGCAGTACTTC
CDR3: CASSLYEQYF

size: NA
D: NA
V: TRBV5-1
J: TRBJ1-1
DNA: TGCGCCAGCAGCTCGGTTATAGGGAACACTGAAGCTTTCTTT
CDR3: CASSSVIGNTEAFF

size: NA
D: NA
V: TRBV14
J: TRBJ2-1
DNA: TGTGCCAGCAGTCGAATTACCTGGACGGATTACAATGAGCAGTTCTTC
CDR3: CASSRITWTDYNEQFF

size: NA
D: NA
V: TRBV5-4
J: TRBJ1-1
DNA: TGTGCCAGCAGCCGTGGACAGAACACTGAAGCTTTCTTT
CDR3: CASSRGQNTEAFF

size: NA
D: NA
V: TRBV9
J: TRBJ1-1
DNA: TGTGCCAGCAGCGCGGGACCTTCGAACACTGAAGCTTTCTTT
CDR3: CASSAGPSNTEAFF

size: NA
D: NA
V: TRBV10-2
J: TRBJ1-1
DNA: TGCGCCAGCAGTGACGAGTCGAACACTGAAGCTTTCTTT
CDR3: CASSDESNTEAFF